The clone carrying this TCR beta chain was observed at least ten times. This sample stems from a study of Graves' ophthalmopathy and Graves' hyperthyroidism. The study excluded patients with other autoimmune diseases, uncontrolled infections, pregnancy or lactation. Scientists amplified the TCR beta CDR3 regions from RNA transcripts. Amplification began with first-round RT-PCR using HTBI primers, then second-round multiplex PCR was performed. MiXCR, run by TCRdb on the multiplex PCR reads, gives a single entry per CDR3 protein. This table has around 1,200,000 distinct CDR3 sequences, about 35% appearing once. CDR3 length: 13 amino acids. Germline CDR1 reads MNHNY; CDR2 reads SVGAGI (reference sequence). The V segment lost 6 bases and the J segment 11 bases; nucleotides outside the gene matches: 12.

This sequence originates from an adult man with Graves' hyperthyroidism. V and J are TRBV6-6 and TRBJ2-7; 8 bases match TRBD1. The source material was peripheral blood or thyroid tissue (not recorded which). This chain's CDR3 is CASSLAAGGLEYF. The CDR3 nucleotides are TGTGCCAGCAGCCTCGCGGCAGGGGGCTTGGAGTACTTC.